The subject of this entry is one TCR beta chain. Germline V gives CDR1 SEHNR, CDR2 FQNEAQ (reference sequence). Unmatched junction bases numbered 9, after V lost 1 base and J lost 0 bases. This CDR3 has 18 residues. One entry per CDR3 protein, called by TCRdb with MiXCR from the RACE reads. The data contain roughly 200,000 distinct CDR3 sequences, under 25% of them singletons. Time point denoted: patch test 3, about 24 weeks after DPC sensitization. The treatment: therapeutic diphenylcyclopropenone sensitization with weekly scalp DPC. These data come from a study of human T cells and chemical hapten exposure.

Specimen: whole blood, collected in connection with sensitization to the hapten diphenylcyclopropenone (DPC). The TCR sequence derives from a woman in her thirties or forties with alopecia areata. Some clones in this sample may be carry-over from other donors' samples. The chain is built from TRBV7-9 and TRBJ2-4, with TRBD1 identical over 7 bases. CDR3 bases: TGTGCCAGCAGCTTAGGCGGGCCGGGACAGCTAGCCAAAAACATTCAGTACTTC. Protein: CASSLGGPGQLAKNIQYF.